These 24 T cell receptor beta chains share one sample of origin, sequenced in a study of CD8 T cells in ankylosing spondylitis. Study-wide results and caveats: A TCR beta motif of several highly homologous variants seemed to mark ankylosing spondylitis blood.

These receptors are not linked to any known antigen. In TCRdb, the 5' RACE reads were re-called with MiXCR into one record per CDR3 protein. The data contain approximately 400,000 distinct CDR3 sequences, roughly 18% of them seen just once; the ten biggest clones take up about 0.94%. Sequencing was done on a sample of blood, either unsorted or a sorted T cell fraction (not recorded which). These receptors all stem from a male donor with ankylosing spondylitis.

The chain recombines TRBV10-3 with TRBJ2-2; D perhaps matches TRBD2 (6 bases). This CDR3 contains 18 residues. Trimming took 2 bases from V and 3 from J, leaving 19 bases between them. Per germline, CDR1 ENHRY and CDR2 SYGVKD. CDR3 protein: CAISEPYGRTIHTGELFF. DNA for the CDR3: TGTGCCATCAGTGAGCCCTACGGGCGGACTATTCACACCGGGGAGCTGTTTTTT.

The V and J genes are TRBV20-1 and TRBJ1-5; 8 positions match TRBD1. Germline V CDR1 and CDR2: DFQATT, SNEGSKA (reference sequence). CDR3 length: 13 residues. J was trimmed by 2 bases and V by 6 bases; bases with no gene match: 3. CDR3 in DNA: TGCAGTGCCGCGACAGGGGGCAATCAGCCCCAGCATTTT. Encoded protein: CSAATGGNQPQHF.

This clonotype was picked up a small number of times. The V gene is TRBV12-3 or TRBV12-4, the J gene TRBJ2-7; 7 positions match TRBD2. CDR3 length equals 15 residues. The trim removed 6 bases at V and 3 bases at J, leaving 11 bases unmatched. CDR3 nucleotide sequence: TGTGCCAGCAGCCTACTAGGTAGCGGGCACTACGAGCAGTACTTC. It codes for CASSLLGSGHYEQYF.

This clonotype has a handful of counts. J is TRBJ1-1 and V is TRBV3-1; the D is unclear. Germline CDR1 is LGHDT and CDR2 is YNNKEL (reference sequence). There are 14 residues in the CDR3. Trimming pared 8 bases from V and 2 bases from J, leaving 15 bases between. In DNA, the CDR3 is TGTGCCAGCCGTCTCGCCGAGACTAACACTGAAGCTTTCTTT. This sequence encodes CASRLAETNTEAFF.

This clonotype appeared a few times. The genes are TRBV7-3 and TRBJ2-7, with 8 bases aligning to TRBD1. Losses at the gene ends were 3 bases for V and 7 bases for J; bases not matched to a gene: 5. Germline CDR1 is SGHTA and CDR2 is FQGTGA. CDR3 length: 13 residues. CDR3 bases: TGTGCCAGCAGCTTCGGCCAGGGGGCAGAGCAGTACTTC. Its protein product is CASSFGQGAEQYF.

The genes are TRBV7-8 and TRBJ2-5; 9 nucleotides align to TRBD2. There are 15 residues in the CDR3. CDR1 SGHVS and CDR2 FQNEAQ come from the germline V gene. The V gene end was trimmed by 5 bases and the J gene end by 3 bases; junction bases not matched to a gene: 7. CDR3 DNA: TGTGCCAGCAGCCGTAGCGGGGGACGGGAAGAGACCCAGTACTTC. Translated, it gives CASSRSGGREETQYF.

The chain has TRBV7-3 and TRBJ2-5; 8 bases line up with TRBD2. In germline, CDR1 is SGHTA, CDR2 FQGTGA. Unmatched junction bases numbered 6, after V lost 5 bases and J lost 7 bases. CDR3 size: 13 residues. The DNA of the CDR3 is TGTGCCAGCAGCCAGGGACTAGAGGGGACCCAGTACTTC. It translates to CASSQGLEGTQYF. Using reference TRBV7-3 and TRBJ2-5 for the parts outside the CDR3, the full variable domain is GAGVSQTPSNKVTEKGKYVELRCDPISGHTALYWYRQSLGQGPEFLIYFQGTGAADDSGLPNDRFFAVRPEGSVSTLKIQRTERGDSAVYLCASSQGLEGTQYFGPGTRLLVL.

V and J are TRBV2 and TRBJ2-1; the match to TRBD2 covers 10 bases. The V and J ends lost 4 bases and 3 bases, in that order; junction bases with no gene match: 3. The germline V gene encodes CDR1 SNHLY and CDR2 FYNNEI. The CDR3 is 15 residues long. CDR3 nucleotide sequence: TGTGCCAGCAGTGGAGGGACTAGCGACTACAATGAGCAGTTCTTC. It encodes CASSGGTSDYNEQFF.

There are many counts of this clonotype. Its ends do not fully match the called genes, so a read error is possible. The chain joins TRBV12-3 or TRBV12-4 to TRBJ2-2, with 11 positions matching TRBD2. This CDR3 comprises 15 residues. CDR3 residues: CASSGASGRSRELFF. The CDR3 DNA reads TGTGCGAGCAGCGGGGCTAGCGGGAGGTCCCGGGAGCTGTTTTTT.

CDR3 sequence: CASSQTRAPLHF. Here the CDR3 DNA reads TGTGCCAGCAGTCAGACACGGGCGCCCCTCCACTTT. The chain employs TRBV6-5 and TRBJ1-6; D unresolved. The length of the CDR3 is 12 residues. From germline, CDR1 is MNHEY and CDR2 SVGAGI. Trimming took 5 bases from V and 13 from J, leaving 12 bases between them.

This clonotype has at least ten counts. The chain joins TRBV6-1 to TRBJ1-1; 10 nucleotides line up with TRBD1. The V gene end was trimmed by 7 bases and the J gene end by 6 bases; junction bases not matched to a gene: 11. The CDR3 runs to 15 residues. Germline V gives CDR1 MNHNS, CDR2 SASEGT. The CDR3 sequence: CASTPGGTGVSEAFF. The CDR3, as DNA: TGTGCCAGCACCCCCGGCGGGACAGGGGTATCTGAAGCTTTCTTT.

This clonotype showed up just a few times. In DNA form, the CDR3 reads TGTGCCAGCAGCTCAGAATGGGATCAGCCCCAGCATTTT. Amino acid sequence: CASSSEWDQPQHF. The rearrangement uses TRBV7-2 and TRBJ1-5; no definite D call. Trimming left V 4 bases short and J 5 bases short, with 9 bases between. This CDR3 contains 13 residues. In germline, CDR1 is SGHTA, CDR2 FQGNSA. The variable domain in full, with the rest retrieved from reference TRBV7-2 and TRBJ1-5, is GAGVSQSPSNKVTEKGKDVELRCDPISGHTALYWYRQSLGQGLEFLIYFQGNSAPDKSGLPSDRFSAERTGGSVSTLTIQRTQQEDSAVYLCASSSEWDQPQHFGDGTRLSIL.

The CDR3 sequence: CASSQVLAGEKLFF. CDR3 coding DNA: TGCGCCAGCAGCCAAGTACTCGCGGGGGAAAAACTGTTTTTT. The chain has TRBV4-3 and TRBJ1-4; D remains unclear. This CDR3 has 14 amino acids. Germline values: CDR1 LGHNA, CDR2 YSLEER. V lost 1 base and J lost 8, with 11 bases in between.

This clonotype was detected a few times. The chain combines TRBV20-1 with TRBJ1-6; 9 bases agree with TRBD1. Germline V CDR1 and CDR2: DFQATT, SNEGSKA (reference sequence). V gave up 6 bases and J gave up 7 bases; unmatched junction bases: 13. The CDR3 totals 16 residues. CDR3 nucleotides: TGCAGTGCAAGCCAACCGGACAGGGGCGCCAATTCACCCCTCCACTTT. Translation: CSASQPDRGANSPLHF.

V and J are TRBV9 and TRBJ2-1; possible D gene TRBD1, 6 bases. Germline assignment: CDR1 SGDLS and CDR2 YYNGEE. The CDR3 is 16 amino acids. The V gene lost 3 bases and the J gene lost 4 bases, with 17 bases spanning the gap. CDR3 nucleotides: TGTGCCAGCAGCGGAGGGGCGAGGGGGTATTACAATGAGCAGTTCTTC. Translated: CASSGGARGYYNEQFF. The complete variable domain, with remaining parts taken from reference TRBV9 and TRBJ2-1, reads DSGVTQTPKHLITATGQRVTLRCSPRSGDLSVYWYQQSLDQGLQFLIQYYNGEERAKGNILERFSAQQFPDLHSELNLSSLELGDSALYFCASSGGARGYYNEQFFGPGTRLTVL.

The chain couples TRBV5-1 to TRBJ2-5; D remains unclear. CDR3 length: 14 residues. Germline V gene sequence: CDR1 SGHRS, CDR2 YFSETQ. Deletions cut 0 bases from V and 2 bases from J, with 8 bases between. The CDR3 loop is CASSLGPGQETQYF. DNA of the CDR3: TGCGCCAGCAGCTTGGGGCCGGGTCAAGAGACCCAGTACTTC.

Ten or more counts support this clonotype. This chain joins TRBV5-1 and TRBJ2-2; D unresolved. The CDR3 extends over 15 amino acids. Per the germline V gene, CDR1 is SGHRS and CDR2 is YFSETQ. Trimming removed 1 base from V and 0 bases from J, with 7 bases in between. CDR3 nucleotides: TGCGCCAGCAGCTTGACAACAGCGAACACCGGGGAGCTGTTTTTT. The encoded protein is CASSLTTANTGELFF.

CDR3 sequence: CASTPGFFSYEQYF. The DNA for the CDR3 is TGTGCCAGCACTCCCGGGTTCTTCTCCTACGAGCAGTACTTC. This chain uses TRBV6-1 with TRBJ2-7; D is unclear. Trimming left V 7 bases short and J 0 bases short, with 13 bases between. Looked up from germline, CDR1 is MNHNS and CDR2 is SASEGT. The CDR3 consists of 14 residues.

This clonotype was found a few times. CDR3 sequence (DNA): TGCAGTGCCGCTCTCCGGGGGAGGGGGTACGAGCAGTACTTC. It is translated as CSAALRGRGYEQYF. The chain carries TRBV20-1 and TRBJ2-7; D possibly corresponds to TRBD2 (7 bases). The CDR3 length is 14 residues. Germline V CDR1 and CDR2: DFQATT, SNEGSKA (reference sequence). Trimming left V 6 bases short and J 4 bases short, with 19 bases between.

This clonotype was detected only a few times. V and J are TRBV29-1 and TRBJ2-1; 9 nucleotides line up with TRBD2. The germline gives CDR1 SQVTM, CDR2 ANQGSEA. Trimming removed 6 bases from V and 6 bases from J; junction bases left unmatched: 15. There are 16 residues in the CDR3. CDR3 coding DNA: TGCAGCGTGGCTCGGGGTAGCGGGAGTGAGGGCAATGAGCAGTTCTTC. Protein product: CSVARGSGSEGNEQFF.

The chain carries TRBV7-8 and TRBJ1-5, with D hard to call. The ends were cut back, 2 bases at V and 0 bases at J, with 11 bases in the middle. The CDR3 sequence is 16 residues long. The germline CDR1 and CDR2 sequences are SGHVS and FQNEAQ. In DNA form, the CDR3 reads TGTGCCAGCAGCTTACGGGCAGCATATAGCAATCAGCCCCAGCATTTT. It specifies CASSLRAAYSNQPQHF.

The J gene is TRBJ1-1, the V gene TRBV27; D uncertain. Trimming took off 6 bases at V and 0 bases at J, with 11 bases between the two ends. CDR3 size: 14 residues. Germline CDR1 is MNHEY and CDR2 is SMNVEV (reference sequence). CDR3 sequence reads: CASRRAALNTEAFF. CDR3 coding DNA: TGTGCCAGCAGACGAGCGGCTTTGAACACTGAAGCTTTCTTT.

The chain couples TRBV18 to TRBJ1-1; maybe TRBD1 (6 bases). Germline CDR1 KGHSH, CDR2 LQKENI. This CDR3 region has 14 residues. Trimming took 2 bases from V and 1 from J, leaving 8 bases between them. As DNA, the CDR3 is TGTGCCAGCTCACCAAAGGGGGGGAACACTGAAGCTTTCTTT. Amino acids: CASSPKGGNTEAFF.

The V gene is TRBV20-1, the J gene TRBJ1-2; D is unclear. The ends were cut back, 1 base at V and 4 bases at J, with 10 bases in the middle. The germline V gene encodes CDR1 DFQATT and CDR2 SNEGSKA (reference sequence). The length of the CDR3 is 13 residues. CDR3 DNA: TGCAGTGCTAGAGTTATCCCGGGCTATGGCTACACCTTC. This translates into CSARVIPGYGYTF.